The clone carrying this T cell receptor beta chain has only a few counts. The data derive from a study of OX40 agonist ivuxolimab in advanced cancers. V shed 4 bases and J shed 6 bases, with 16 bases lying between them. The CDR3 contains 15 residues. CDR1 is SGHVS, CDR2 FQNEAQ, per germline. Some clones are missing from TCRdb's copy, which holds only in-frame ones; the method was immunoSEQ multiplex PCR. The sample contains 50,000 to 75,000 clones, about 85% of which appear only once. This sample comprised CD4+ or CD8+ T cells sorted from blood, obtained in a trial of the OX40 agonist ivuxolimab. The receptor was derived from an adult with an advanced solid tumor such as melanoma, head and neck, liver or kidney cancer. The V call is TRBV7-8, the J call TRBJ1-5, with D possibly matching TRBD1 (6 bases). Here the CDR3 DNA reads TGTGCCAGCAGCTCCTCGCGCAGGGGAGGTCAGCCCCAGCATTTT. Amino acids: CASSSSRRGGQPQHF.